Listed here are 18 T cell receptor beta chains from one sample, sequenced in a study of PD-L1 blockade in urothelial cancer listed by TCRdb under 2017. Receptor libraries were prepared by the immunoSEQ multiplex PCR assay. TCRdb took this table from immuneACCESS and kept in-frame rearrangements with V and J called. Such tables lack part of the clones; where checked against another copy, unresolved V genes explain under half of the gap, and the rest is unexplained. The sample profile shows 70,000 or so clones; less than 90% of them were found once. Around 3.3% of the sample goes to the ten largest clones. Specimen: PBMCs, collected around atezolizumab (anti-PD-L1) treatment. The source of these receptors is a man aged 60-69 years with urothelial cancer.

The CDR3 is CATSSPDSYEQYF. In nucleotides, the CDR3 is TGTGCCACCAGCAGTCCGGACAGCTACGAGCAGTACTTC. The V and J genes are TRBV15 and TRBJ2-7; D may be TRBD1 (6 bases). CDR1 and CDR2 (germline): LNHNV, YYDKDF (reference sequence). V was shortened by 3 bases and J by 3 bases, with 9 bases between the two germline ends. There are 13 residues in the CDR3.

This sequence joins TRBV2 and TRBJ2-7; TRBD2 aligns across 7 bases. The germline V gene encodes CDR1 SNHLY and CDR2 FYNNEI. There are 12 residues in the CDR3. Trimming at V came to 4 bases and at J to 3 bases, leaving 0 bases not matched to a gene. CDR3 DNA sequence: TGTGCCAGCAGTGGGGGGGGCTACGAGCAGTACTTC. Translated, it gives CASSGGGYEQYF.

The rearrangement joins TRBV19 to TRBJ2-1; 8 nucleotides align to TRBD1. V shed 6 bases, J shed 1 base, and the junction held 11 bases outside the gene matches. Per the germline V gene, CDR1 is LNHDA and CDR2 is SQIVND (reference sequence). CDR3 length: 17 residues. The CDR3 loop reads CASSPLPGQGSYNEQFF. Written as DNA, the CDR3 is TGTGCCAGTAGCCCCCTCCCCGGACAGGGTTCCTACAATGAGCAGTTCTTC.

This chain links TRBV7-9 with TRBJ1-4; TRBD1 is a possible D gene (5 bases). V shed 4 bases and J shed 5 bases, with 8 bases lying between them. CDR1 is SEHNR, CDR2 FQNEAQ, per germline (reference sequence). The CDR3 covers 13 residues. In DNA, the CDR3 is TGTGCCAGCAGCTCTGCAGGGAATGAAAAACTGTTTTTT. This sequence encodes CASSSAGNEKLFF.

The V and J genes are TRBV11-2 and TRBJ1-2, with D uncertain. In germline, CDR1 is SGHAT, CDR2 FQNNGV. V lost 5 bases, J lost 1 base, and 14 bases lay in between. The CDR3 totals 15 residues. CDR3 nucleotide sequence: TGTGCCAGCAGCCCGTACATGTCCCTTAACTATGGCTACACCTTC. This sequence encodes CASSPYMSLNYGYTF.

The DNA of the CDR3 is TGTGCCAGTAGTATTAACCCTTCGGGGGTTAACTATGGCTACACCTTC. Translating gives CASSINPSGVNYGYTF. The chain has TRBV19 and TRBJ1-2, with a weak D call TRBD1 (5 bases). CDR1 is LNHDA, CDR2 SQIVND, per germline (reference sequence). This CDR3 contains 16 residues. V was pared by 3 bases and J by 1 base, with 15 bases between.

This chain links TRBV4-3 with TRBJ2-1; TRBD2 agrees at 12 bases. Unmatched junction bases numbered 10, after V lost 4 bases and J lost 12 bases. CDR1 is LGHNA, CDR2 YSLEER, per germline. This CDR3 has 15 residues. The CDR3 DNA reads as TGCGCCAGCAGCCCCTCTAGCGGGAGGGCCAGAGTGCAGTTCTTC. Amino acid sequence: CASSPSSGRARVQFF.

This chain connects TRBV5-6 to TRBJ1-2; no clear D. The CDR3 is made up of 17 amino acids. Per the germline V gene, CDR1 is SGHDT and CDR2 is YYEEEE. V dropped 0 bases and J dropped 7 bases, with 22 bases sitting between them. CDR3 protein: CASSLDKLLGMLGGYTF. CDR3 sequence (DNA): TGTGCCAGCAGCTTGGATAAACTCTTGGGCATGCTCGGTGGCTACACCTTC.

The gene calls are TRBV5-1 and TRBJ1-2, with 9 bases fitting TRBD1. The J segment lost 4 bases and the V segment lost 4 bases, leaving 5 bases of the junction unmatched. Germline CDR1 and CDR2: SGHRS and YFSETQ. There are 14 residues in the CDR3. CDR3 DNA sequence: TGCGCCAGCAGCCCGGACAGGGGAGGCTATGGCTACACCTTC. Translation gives CASSPDRGGYGYTF.

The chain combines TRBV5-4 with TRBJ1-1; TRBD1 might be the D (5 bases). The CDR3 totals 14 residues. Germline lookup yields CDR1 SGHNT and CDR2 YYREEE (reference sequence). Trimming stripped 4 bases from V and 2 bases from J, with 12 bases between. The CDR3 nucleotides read TGTGCCAGCAGCCGGGGGGGGGTCAACACTGAAGCTTTCTTT. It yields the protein CASSRGGVNTEAFF.

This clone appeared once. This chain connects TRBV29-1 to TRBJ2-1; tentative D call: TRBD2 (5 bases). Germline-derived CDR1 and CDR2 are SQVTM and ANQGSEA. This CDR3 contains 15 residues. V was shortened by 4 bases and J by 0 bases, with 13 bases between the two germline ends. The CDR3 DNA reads TGCAGCGTTGTACGACAAGGGAGCTCCTACAATGAGCAGTTCTTC. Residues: CSVVRQGSSYNEQFF.

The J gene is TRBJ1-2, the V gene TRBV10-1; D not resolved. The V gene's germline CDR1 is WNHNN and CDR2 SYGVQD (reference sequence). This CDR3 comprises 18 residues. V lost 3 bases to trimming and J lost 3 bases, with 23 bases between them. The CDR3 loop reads CASSELIGRGSMDYGYTF. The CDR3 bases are TGCGCCAGCAGTGAACTCATCGGTCGGGGATCGATGGACTATGGCTACACCTTC.

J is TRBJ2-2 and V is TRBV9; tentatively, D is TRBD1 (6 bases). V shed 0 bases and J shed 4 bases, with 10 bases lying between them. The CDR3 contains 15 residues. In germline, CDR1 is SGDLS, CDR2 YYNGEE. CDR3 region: CASSVATGSTGELFF. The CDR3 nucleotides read TGTGCCAGCAGCGTAGCTACAGGGTCCACCGGGGAGCTGTTTTTT.

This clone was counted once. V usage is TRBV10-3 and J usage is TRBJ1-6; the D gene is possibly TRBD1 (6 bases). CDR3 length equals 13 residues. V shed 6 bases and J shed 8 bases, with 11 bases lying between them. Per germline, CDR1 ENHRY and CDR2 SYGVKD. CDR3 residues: CAIRQGFDSPLHF. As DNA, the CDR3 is TGTGCCATCAGACAGGGTTTTGATTCACCCCTCCACTTT.

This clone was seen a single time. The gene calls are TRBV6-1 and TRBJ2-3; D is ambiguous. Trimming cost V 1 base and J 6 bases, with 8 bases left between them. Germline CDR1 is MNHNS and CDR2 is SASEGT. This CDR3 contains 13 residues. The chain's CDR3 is CASSEGLTDTQYF. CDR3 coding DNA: TGTGCCAGCAGTGAAGGCCTAACGGATACGCAGTATTTT.

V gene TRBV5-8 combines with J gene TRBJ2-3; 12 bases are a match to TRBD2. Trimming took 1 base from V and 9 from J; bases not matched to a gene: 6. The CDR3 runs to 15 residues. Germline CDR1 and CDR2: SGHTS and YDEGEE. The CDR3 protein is CASSLRTSGMRTQYF. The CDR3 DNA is TGTGCCAGCAGCTTGAGGACTAGCGGGATGCGAACGCAGTATTTT.

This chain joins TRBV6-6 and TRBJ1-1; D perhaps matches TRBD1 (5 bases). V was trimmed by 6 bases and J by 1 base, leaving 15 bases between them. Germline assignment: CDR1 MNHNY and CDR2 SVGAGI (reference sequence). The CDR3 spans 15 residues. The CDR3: CASSTRQNQNTEAFF. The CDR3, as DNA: TGTGCCAGCAGCACACGACAGAACCAGAACACTGAAGCTTTCTTT.

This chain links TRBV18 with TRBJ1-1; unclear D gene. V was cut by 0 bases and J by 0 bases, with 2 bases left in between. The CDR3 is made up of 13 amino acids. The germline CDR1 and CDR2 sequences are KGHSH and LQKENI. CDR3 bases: TGTGCCAGCTCACCACCTATGAACACTGAAGCTTTCTTT. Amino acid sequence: CASSPPMNTEAFF.